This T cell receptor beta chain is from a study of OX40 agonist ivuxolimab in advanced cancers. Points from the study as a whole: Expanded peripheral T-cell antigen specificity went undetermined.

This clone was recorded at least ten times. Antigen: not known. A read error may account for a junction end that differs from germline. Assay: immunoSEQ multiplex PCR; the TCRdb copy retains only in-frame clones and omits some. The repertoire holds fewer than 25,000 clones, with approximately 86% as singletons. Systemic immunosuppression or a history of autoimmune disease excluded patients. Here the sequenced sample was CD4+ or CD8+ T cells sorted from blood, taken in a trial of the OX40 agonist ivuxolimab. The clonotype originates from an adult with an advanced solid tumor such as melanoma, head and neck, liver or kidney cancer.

The CDR3 sequence: CGGRGETQYF. CDR3 DNA sequence: TGCGGGGGGCGCGGGGAGACCCAGTACTTC. V and J are TRBV19 and TRBJ2-5; possibly TRBD2 for D (7 bases). From germline, CDR1 is LNHDA and CDR2 SQIVND (reference sequence). The CDR3 runs 10 residues.